One sample yielded the 29 T cell receptor beta chains listed below, sequenced in a study of shared clonotypes between healthy human individuals. Only in-frame clones appear in the TCRdb table, and some are missing; sequencing was by immunoSEQ multiplex PCR. This table has millions of clones, 85% to 95% appearing once. What was sequenced was naive CD4+ T cells sorted from blood. Subset indicated: CD45RA+ positively selected. Every receptor here comes from a man in his late teens or twenties in good health.

This rearrangement joins TRBV9 to TRBJ1-2; 8 positions agree with TRBD1. The germline gives CDR1 SGDLS, CDR2 YYNGEE. Trimming cost V 4 bases and J 3 bases; bases outside gene matches: 5. The CDR3 runs 14 residues. The DNA of the CDR3 is TGTGCCAGCAGCCTGGACAGGGTTGACTATGGCTACACCTTC. This translates into CASSLDRVDYGYTF. Full variable domain (outside the CDR3, taken from reference TRBV9 and TRBJ1-2): DSGVTQTPKHLITATGQRVTLRCSPRSGDLSVYWYQQSLDQGLQFLIQYYNGEERAKGNILERFSAQQFPDLHSELNLSSLELGDSALYFCASSLDRVDYGYTFGSGTRLTVV.

The chain uses TRBV4-2 and TRBJ1-4; perhaps TRBD1 as D (5 bases). The V gene lost 1 base and the J gene lost 7 bases, with 10 bases spanning the gap. Germline lookup yields CDR1 LGHNA and CDR2 YNFKEQ. The CDR3 is 14 amino acids. The CDR3 loop reads CASSQVAGVEKLFF. The CDR3 DNA reads as TGTGCCAGCAGCCAAGTGGCGGGGGTTGAAAAACTGTTTTTT.

This sequence joins TRBV9 and TRBJ2-1, with TRBD2 identical over 12 bases. CDR1 and CDR2 from the germline V gene are SGDLS and YYNGEE. The length of the CDR3 is 16 residues. V was pared by 3 bases and J by 1 base, with 2 bases of the junction left unmatched. CDR3 DNA sequence: TGTGCCAGCAGCGCGACTAGCGGGAGTTCCTACAATGAGCAGTTCTTC. Translation: CASSATSGSSYNEQFF. Based on the CDR3 plus reference TRBV9 and TRBJ2-1, the full variable domain is DSGVTQTPKHLITATGQRVTLRCSPRSGDLSVYWYQQSLDQGLQFLIQYYNGEERAKGNILERFSAQQFPDLHSELNLSSLELGDSALYFCASSATSGSSYNEQFFGPGTRLTVL.

The V and J genes are TRBV7-2 and TRBJ2-3, with D perhaps given as TRBD1 or TRBD2 (6 bases each). CDR1 is SGHTA and CDR2 is FQGNSA in the germline V gene. The V end was cut by 2 bases, the J end by 2 bases, with 14 bases between. This CDR3 is built from 16 residues. The chain's CDR3 is CASSLLWGAHTDTQYF. The CDR3 nucleotides are TGTGCCAGCAGCTTACTCTGGGGGGCGCACACAGATACGCAGTATTTT.

The CDR3 DNA sequence: TGTGCCATCACGGCGGGGCCTGGGGCTGAAGCTTTCTTT. Its protein is CAITAGPGAEAFF. V usage is TRBV10-3 and J usage is TRBJ1-1; D is perhaps TRBD1 (5 bases). The CDR3 sequence is 13 residues long. Trimming took 7 bases from V and 6 from J, leaving 15 bases between them. CDR1 and CDR2 from the germline V gene are ENHRY and SYGVKD.

This chain links TRBV9 with TRBJ2-7; D perhaps matches TRBD2 (6 bases). The V and J ends lost 4 bases and 5 bases respectively, with 16 bases between them. CDR1 is SGDLS and CDR2 is YYNGEE in the germline V gene. The CDR3 is 14 residues long. DNA for the CDR3: TGTGCCAGCAGCCCGCGGACTATGGGGAACGAGCAGTACTTC. Amino acid sequence: CASSPRTMGNEQYF.

This rearrangement joins TRBV7-9 to TRBJ2-7; 8 bases are a match to TRBD2. Germline V gives CDR1 SEHNR, CDR2 FQNEAQ (reference sequence). The ends lost 3 bases at V and 6 bases at J; junction bases unmatched: 4. The CDR3 has 13 amino acids. The CDR3, as DNA: TGTGCCAGCAGCTTGCTCGGGGGGGCCGAGCAGTACTTC. This translates into CASSLLGGAEQYF.

This chain's CDR3 is CASSVAGPNEKLFF. Here the CDR3 DNA reads TGTGCCAGCAGCGTAGCAGGGCCTAATGAAAAACTGTTTTTT. V is TRBV9 and J is TRBJ1-4; D might be TRBD1 (5 bases). Germline V lookup: CDR1 SGDLS, CDR2 YYNGEE. The germline V and J ends were trimmed by 0 bases and 3 bases, with 6 bases remaining between them. This CDR3 has 14 residues. Variable domain in full (rest from reference TRBV9 and TRBJ1-4): DSGVTQTPKHLITATGQRVTLRCSPRSGDLSVYWYQQSLDQGLQFLIQYYNGEERAKGNILERFSAQQFPDLHSELNLSSLELGDSALYFCASSVAGPNEKLFFGSGTQLSVL.

The chain carries TRBV11-2 and TRBJ2-3, with TRBD1 identical over 8 bases. The germline CDR1 and CDR2 sequences are SGHAT and FQNNGV. The CDR3 has 16 amino acids. The J segment lost 4 bases and the V segment lost 0 bases, leaving 6 bases of the junction unmatched. This CDR3 reads CASSLDGTGGSDTQYF. CDR3 DNA sequence: TGTGCCAGCAGCTTAGATGGGACAGGAGGGTCAGATACGCAGTATTTT.

This sequence joins TRBV6-1 and TRBJ2-7; D gene ambiguous. In germline, CDR1 is MNHNS, CDR2 SASEGT. The CDR3 totals 12 residues. The CDR3 is CGSRTHSYEQYF. In nucleotides, the CDR3 is TGTGGAAGCAGGACCCACTCCTACGAGCAGTACTTC.

The chain has TRBV12-5 and TRBJ2-1; 11 bases agree with TRBD1. J gave up 6 bases and V 0 bases, and 4 bases lay outside the gene matches. Germline CDR1 reads LGHNT; CDR2 reads FRNRAP. This CDR3 contains 16 residues. The CDR3 bases are TGTGCTAGTGGTTTGGTTGGACAGGGGGCGGGCAATGAGCAGTTCTTC. Translation: CASGLVGQGAGNEQFF.

This sequence joins TRBV20-1 and TRBJ1-2; D gene uncertain. The CDR3 totals 10 residues. Germline values: CDR1 DFQATT, CDR2 SNEGSKA (reference sequence). This CDR3 is CSPGNYGYTF. The CDR3 bases are TGCAGCCCGGGAAACTATGGCTACACCTTC.

Concerning this clone itself: In the same sample, other DNA sequences code for this CDR3. The V and J genes are TRBV30 and TRBJ1-1; 7 positions agree with TRBD1. CDR1 and CDR2 (germline): GTSNPN, SVGIG (reference sequence). The CDR3 is made up of 13 amino acids. The V segment lost 4 bases and the J segment 2 bases; nucleotides outside the gene matches: 4. The CDR3 here is CAWMGQPNTEAFF. The CDR3 DNA reads TGTGCCTGGATGGGACAGCCAAACACTGAAGCTTTCTTT.

The V gene is TRBV2, the J gene TRBJ2-2; 12 bases align to TRBD2. This CDR3 region has 17 residues. Germline V gene data show CDR1 as SNHLY and CDR2 as FYNNEI. Unmatched junction bases numbered 10, after V lost 6 bases and J lost 5 bases. CDR3 coding DNA: TGTGCCAGCAGGTCTAGCGGGGGGGCCGTCCCAACCGGGGAGCTGTTTTTT. This encodes CASRSSGGAVPTGELFF.

This chain joins TRBV19 and TRBJ1-2, with 7 nucleotides matching TRBD1. CDR1 and CDR2 (germline): LNHDA, SQIVND (reference sequence). V dropped 10 bases and J dropped 1; count of bases not matched to a gene: 6. CDR3 length: 13 amino acids. DNA of the CDR3: TGTGCCACTGGGACAGCGAATAACTATGGCTACACCTTC. Encoded protein: CATGTANNYGYTF.

This clone was seen once. The CDR3 protein is CASSNLPGTSGRVSSYEQYF. DNA of the CDR3: TGTGCCAGCAGCAACCTACCGGGGACTAGCGGGAGGGTTAGCTCCTACGAGCAGTACTTC. The chain combines TRBV28 with TRBJ2-7, with 16 bases lining up with TRBD2. With 6 bases clipped from V and 0 bases from J, the junction kept 14 bases outside the gene matches. The CDR3 has 20 residues. The germline gives CDR1 MDHEN, CDR2 SYDVKM.

The chain joins TRBV5-1 to TRBJ1-3, with D possibly being TRBD1 (5 bases). V was shortened by 3 bases and J by 0 bases, with 10 bases between the two germline ends. CDR3 length: 15 residues. Germline assignment: CDR1 SGHRS and CDR2 YFSETQ. CDR3 sequence: CASSSGLSSGNTIYF. The CDR3 nucleotides read TGCGCCAGCAGCTCGGGACTGTCCTCTGGAAACACCATATATTTT.

This chain uses TRBV5-6 with TRBJ1-1, with TRBD1 matching over 8 bases. CDR3 length equals 14 residues. V trimming: 5 bases; J trimming: 5 bases; junction bases outside the gene matches: 8. Germline loops: CDR1 SGHDT, CDR2 YYEEEE. CDR3 loop: CASSRTGLGTEAFF. The CDR3 nucleotides read TGTGCCAGCAGTCGGACAGGGTTGGGGACTGAAGCTTTCTTT. The variable domain in full, completed from reference TRBV5-6 and TRBJ1-1, reads DAGVTQSPTHLIKTRGQQVTLRCSPKSGHDTVSWYQQALGQGPQFIFQYYEEEERQRGNFPDRFSGHQFPNYSSELNVNALLLGDSALYLCASSRTGLGTEAFFGQGTRLTVV.

This sequence joins TRBV28 and TRBJ1-5; D may be TRBD1 (5 bases). In germline, CDR1 is MDHEN, CDR2 SYDVKM. The CDR3 is 14 amino acids. V shed 1 base and J shed 5 bases, with 9 bases lying between them. The CDR3 is CASSLFGGYQPQHF. As DNA, the CDR3 is TGTGCCAGCAGTTTATTTGGGGGTTATCAGCCCCAGCATTTT.

The CDR3 loop reads CASSATDTQYF. DNA for the CDR3: TGTGCCAGCAGCGCTACAGATACGCAGTATTTT. The chain employs TRBV7-2 and TRBJ2-3; D unclear. Germline V gene sequence: CDR1 SGHTA, CDR2 FQGNSA. Trimming shortened V by 5 bases and J by 3 bases, and 3 bases separated the two germline ends. The CDR3 covers 11 residues. The whole variable domain, remainder taken from reference TRBV7-2 and TRBJ2-3, is GAGVSQSPSNKVTEKGKDVELRCDPISGHTALYWYRQSLGQGLEFLIYFQGNSAPDKSGLPSDRFSAERTGGSVSTLTIQRTQQEDSAVYLCASSATDTQYFGPGTRLTVL.

V usage is TRBV6-5 and J usage is TRBJ2-3; the D gene is possibly TRBD2 (6 bases). The CDR3 length is 14 residues. CDR1 and CDR2 (germline): MNHEY, SVGAGI. Trimming took off 2 bases at V and 2 bases at J, with 8 bases between the two ends. CDR3 nucleotides: TGTGCCAGCAGTTACGGCGGGGTCACAGATACGCAGTATTTT. It translates to CASSYGGVTDTQYF.

CDR3 nucleotide sequence: TGTGCCAGCAGCTTGGACACGGGCTATGGCTACACCTTC. Encoded protein: CASSLDTGYGYTF. The rearrangement links TRBV5-6 to TRBJ1-2; D ambiguous. CDR1 and CDR2 (germline): SGHDT, YYEEEE. V gave up 0 bases and J gave up 4 bases, with 7 bases separating them. This CDR3 is 13 amino acids long.

The chain carries TRBV7-2 and TRBJ2-3, with a weak D call TRBD1 (6 bases). The ends were cut back, 5 bases at V and 9 bases at J, with 21 bases in the middle. Germline assignment: CDR1 SGHTA and CDR2 FQGNSA. This CDR3 spans 15 amino acids. CDR3 in amino acids: CASSSDRKPNWTQYF. The CDR3 DNA is TGTGCCAGCAGCAGTGACAGGAAACCTAACTGGACGCAGTATTTT.

The gene calls are TRBV10-2 and TRBJ1-5; 7 bases agree with TRBD1. The V gene end was trimmed by 3 bases and the J gene end by 7 bases; junction bases not matched to a gene: 12. The germline CDR1 and CDR2 sequences are WSHSY and SAAADI. The CDR3 sequence is 16 residues long. In DNA, the CDR3 is TGCGCCAGCAGTGAAACAGGGGTTGGCGTCAGGCAGCCCCAGCATTTT. It encodes CASSETGVGVRQPQHF.

With regard to this clone: Germline and junction disagree at one end, which may indicate a read error. The gene calls are TRBV7-7 and TRBJ1-5, with 7 bases that match TRBD1. The V gene's germline CDR1 is SSHAT and CDR2 FNYEAQ (reference sequence). The CDR3 covers 15 residues. The chain's CDR3 is CASSPNRGRNQPQHF. The CDR3 region has the DNA TGTGCTAGCAGCCCCAACAGGGGACGCAATCAGCCCCAGCATTTT. Together with reference TRBV7-7 and TRBJ1-5, the CDR3 gives the full variable domain: GAGVSQSPRYKVTKRGQDVTLRCDPISSHATLYWYQQALGQGPEFLTYFNYEAQPDKSGLPSDRFSAERPEGSISTLTIQRTEQRDSAMYRCASSPNRGRNQPQHFGDGTRLSIL.

A remark on this clone: Additional DNA sequences in this sample encode the identical CDR3. This chain connects TRBV2 to TRBJ2-5; D remains unclear. Trimming took off 6 bases at V and 5 bases at J, with 7 bases between the two ends. The CDR3 sequence is 11 residues long. Germline lookup yields CDR1 SNHLY and CDR2 FYNNEI. CDR3 protein: CASREQETQYF. DNA for the CDR3: TGTGCCAGCAGGGAGCAGGAGACCCAGTACTTC.

The rearrangement uses TRBV5-1 and TRBJ2-7; the D is unclear. Germline-derived CDR1 and CDR2 are SGHRS and YFSETQ. This CDR3 region has 16 residues. V shed 0 bases and J shed 7 bases, with 20 bases lying between them. CDR3: CASSLEQVSSLGEQYF. The CDR3 region has the DNA TGCGCCAGCAGCTTGGAGCAGGTTAGCTCCCTAGGGGAGCAGTACTTC.

This chain joins TRBV7-2 and TRBJ1-1; D gene uncertain. Germline CDR1 and CDR2: SGHTA and FQGNSA. The CDR3 sequence is 13 residues long. V shed 6 bases and J shed 3 bases, with 11 bases lying between them. CDR3 sequence reads: CASSAVSYTEAFF. For the CDR3, the DNA is TGTGCCAGCAGTGCCGTGTCATACACTGAAGCTTTCTTT.

This clone has just one count. The J gene is TRBJ2-7, the V gene TRBV5-1, with 8 positions matching TRBD2. The germline gives CDR1 SGHRS, CDR2 YFSETQ. Trimming took 4 bases from V and 3 from J; bases not matched to a gene: 9. The CDR3 length is 15 residues. The CDR3 reads CASSPDGGVGYEQYF. In DNA, the CDR3 is TGCGCCAGCAGCCCGGACGGGGGGGTTGGCTACGAGCAGTACTTC.